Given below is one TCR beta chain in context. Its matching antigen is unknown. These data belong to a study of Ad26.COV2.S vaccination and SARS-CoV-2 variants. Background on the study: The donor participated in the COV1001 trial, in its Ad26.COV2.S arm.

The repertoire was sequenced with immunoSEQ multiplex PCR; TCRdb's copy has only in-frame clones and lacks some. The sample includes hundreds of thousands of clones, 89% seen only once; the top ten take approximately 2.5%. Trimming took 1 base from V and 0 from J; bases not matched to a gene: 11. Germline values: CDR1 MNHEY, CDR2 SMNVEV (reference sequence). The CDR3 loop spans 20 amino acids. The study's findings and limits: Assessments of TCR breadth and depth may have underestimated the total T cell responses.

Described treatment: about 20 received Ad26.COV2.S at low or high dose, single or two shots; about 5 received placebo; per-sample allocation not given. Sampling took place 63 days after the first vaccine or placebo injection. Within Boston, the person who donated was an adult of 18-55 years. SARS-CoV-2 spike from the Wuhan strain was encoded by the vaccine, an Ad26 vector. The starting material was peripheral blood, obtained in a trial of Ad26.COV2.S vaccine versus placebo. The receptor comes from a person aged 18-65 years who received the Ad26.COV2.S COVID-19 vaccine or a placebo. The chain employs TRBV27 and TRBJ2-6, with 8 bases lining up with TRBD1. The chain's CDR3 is CASSLFFRTGYVSGANVLTF. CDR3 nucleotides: TGTGCCAGCAGTTTATTCTTCCGGACAGGGTACGTCTCTGGGGCCAACGTCCTGACTTTC.